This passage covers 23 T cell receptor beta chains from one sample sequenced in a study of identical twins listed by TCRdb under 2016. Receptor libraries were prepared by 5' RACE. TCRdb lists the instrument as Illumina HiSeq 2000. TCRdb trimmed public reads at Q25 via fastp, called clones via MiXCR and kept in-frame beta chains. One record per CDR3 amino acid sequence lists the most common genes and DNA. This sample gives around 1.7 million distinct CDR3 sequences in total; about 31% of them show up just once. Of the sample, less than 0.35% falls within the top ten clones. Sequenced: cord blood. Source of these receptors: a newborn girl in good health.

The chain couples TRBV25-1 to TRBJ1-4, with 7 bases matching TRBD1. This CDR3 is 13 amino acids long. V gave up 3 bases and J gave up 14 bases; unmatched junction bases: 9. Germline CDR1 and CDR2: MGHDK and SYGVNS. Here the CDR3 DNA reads TGTGCCAGCAGTGAGGCAGGGGGGTTTATTCTGTTTTTT. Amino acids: CASSEAGGFILFF.

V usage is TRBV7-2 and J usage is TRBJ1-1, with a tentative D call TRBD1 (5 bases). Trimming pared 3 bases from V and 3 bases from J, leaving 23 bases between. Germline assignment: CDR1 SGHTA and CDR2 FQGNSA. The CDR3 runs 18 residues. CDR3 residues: CASSFVGRGVPEDTEAFF. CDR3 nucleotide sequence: TGTGCCAGCAGCTTCGTAGGTCGGGGGGTTCCCGAGGACACTGAAGCTTTCTTT.

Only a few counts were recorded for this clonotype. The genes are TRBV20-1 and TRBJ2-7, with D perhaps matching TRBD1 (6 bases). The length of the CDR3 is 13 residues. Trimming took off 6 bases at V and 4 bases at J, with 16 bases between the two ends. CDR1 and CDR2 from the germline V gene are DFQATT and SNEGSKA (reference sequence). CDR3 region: CSALGGVGYEQYF. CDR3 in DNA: TGCAGTGCCCTAGGGGGAGTGGGTTACGAGCAGTACTTC.

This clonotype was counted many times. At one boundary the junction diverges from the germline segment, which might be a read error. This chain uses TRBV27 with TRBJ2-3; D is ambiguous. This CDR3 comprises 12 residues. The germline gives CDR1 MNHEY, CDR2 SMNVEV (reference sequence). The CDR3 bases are TGCGCCAGCAGCTTCAACACAGATACGCAGTATTTT. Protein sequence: CASSFNTDTQYF.

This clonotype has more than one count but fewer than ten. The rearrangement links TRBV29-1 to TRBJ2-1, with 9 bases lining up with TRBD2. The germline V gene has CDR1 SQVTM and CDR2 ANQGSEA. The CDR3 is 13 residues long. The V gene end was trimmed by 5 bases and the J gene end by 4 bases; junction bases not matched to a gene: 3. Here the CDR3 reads CSVTTSGYNEQFF. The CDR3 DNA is TGCAGCGTTACGACTAGCGGATACAATGAGCAGTTCTTC.

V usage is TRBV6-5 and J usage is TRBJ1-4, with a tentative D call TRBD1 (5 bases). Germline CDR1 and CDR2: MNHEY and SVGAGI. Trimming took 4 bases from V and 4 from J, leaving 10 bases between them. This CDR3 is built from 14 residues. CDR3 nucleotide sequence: TGTGCCAGCAGTTCAGGGTTTGGTAATGAAAAACTGTTTTTT. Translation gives CASSSGFGNEKLFF.

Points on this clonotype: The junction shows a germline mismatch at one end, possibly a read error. CDR3 region: CNAGLAGDVYEQYF. CDR3 nucleotides: TGCAATGCTGGACTAGCGGGAGATGTCTACGAGCAGTACTTC. The V and J genes are TRBV20-1 and TRBJ2-7; the match to TRBD2 covers 13 bases. The germline CDR1 and CDR2 sequences are DFQATT and SNEGSKA (reference sequence). CDR3 size: 14 residues.

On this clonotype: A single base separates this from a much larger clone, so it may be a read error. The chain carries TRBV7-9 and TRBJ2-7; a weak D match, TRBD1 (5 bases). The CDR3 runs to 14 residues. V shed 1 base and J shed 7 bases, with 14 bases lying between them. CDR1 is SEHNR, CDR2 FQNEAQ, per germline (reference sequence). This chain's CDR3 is CASSLVRGSNEQYF. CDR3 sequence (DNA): TGTGCCAGCAGCTTAGTAAGGGGAAGCAATGAGCAGTACTTC.

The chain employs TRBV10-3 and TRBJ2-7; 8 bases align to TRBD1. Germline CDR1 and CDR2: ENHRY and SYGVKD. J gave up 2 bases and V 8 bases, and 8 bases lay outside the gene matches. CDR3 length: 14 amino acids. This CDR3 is CAIGGTGHTYEQYF. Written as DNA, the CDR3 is TGTGCCATCGGGGGGACAGGCCACACCTACGAGCAGTACTTC.

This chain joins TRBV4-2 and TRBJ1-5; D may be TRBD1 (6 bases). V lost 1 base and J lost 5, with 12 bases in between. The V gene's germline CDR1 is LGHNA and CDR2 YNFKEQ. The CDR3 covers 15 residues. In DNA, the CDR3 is TGTGCCAGCAGCCAAGGGCACAGGGAAGATCAGCCCCAGCATTTT. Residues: CASSQGHREDQPQHF.

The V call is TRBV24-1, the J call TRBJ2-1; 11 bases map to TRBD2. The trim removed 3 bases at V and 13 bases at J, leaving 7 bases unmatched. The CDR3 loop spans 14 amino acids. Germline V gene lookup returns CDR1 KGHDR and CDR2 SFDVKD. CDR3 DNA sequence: TGTGCCACCAGTGATACTAGCGGGAGAGAGACCCAGTTCTTC. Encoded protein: CATSDTSGRETQFF.

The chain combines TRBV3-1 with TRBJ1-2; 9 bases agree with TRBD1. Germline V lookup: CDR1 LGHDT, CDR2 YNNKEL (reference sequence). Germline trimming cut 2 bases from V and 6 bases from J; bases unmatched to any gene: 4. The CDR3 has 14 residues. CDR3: CASSQRGQGDGYTF. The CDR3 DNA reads TGTGCCAGCAGCCAAAGGGGACAGGGAGATGGCTACACCTTC.

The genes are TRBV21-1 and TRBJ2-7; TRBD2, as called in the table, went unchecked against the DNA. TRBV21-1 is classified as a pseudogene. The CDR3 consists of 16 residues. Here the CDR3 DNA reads TGTGCCAGCAGCAAGACGCCGGGACTAGGATACAATGAGCAGTACTTC. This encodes CASSKTPGLGYNEQYF.

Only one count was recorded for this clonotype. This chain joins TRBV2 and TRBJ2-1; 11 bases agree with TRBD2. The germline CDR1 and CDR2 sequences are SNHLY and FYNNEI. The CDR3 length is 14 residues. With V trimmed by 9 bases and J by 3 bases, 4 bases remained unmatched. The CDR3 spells CARAGTSGYNEQFF. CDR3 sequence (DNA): TGTGCCAGGGCCGGGACTAGCGGCTACAATGAGCAGTTCTTC.

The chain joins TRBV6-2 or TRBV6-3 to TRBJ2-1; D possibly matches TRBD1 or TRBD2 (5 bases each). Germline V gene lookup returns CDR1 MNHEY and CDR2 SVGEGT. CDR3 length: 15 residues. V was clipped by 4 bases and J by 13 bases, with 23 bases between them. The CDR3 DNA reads TGTGCCAGCAGTTCGTTGTCCGGGACGGCGGAGACCCAGTTCTTC. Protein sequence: CASSSLSGTAETQFF.

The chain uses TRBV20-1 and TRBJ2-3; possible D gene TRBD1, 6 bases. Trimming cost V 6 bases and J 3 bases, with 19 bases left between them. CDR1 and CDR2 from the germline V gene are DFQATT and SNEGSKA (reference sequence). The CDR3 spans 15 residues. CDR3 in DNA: TGCAGTGCCCAGGTTCGGGGTAGGGGGACAGATACGCAGTATTTT. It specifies CSAQVRGRGTDTQYF.

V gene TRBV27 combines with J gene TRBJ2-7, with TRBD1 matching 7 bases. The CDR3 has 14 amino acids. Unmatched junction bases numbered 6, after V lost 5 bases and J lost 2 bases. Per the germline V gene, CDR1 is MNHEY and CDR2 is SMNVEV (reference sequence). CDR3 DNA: TGTGCCAGCAGTGACTGGGACAGACCCTACGAGCAGTACTTC. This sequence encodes CASSDWDRPYEQYF.

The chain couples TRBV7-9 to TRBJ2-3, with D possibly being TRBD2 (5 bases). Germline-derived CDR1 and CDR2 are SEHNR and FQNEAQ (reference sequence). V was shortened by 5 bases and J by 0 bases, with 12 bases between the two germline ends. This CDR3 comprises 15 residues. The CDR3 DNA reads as TGTGCCAGCAGCCCCCGGACTGTTAGCACAGATACGCAGTATTTT. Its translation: CASSPRTVSTDTQYF.

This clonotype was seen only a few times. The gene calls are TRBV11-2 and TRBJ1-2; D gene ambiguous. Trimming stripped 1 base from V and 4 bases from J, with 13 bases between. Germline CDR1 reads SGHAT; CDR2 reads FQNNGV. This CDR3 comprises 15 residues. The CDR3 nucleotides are TGTGCCAGCAGCTTAGGGTCCGATCGGGGCTATGGCTACACCTTC. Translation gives CASSLGSDRGYGYTF.

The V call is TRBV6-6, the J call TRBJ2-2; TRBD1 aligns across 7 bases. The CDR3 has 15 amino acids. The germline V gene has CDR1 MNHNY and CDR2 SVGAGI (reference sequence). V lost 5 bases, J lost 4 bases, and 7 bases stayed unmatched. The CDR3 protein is CASSLRQGPTGELFF. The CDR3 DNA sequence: TGTGCCAGCAGTCTCCGACAGGGACCCACCGGGGAGCTGTTTTTT.

Here the CDR3 reads CSASTAGGGSEQYF. The CDR3 coding sequence is TGCAGTGCTAGTACAGCGGGAGGGGGGTCCGAGCAGTACTTC. The chain employs TRBV20-1 and TRBJ2-7; 10 positions match TRBD2. J was trimmed by 6 bases and V by 3 bases; bases with no gene match: 8. This CDR3 has 14 residues. Looked up from germline, CDR1 is DFQATT and CDR2 is SNEGSKA (reference sequence).

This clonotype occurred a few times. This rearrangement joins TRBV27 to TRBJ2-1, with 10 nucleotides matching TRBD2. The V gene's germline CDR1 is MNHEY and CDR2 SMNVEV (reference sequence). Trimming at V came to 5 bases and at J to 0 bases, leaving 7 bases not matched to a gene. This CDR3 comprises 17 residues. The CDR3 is CASSPWTSGLSYNEQFF. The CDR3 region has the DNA TGTGCCAGCAGTCCTTGGACTAGCGGACTCTCCTACAATGAGCAGTTCTTC.

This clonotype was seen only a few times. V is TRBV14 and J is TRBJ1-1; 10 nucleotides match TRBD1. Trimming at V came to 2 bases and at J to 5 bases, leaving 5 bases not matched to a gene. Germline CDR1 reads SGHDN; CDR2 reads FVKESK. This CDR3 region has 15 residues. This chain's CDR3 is CASSQPRDRGTEAFF. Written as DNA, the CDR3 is TGTGCCAGCAGCCAACCCCGGGACAGGGGTACTGAAGCTTTCTTT.